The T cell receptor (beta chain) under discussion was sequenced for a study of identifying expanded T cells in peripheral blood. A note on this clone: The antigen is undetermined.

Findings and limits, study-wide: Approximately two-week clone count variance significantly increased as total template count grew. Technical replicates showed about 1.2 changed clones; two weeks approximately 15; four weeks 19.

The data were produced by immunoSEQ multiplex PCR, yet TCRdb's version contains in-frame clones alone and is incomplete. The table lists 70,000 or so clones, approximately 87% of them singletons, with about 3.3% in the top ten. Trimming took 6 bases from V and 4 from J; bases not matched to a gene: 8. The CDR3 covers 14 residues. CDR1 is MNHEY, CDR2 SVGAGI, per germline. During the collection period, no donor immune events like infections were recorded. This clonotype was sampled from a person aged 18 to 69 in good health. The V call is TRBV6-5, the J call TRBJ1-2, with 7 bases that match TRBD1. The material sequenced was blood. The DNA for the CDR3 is TGTGCCAGCAGAGGTACAGGGGATGCCTATGGCTACACCTTC. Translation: CASRGTGDAYGYTF.